This is a list of T cell receptor beta chains from one sample in a study of shared clonotypes between healthy human individuals. This table comes from immunoSEQ multiplex PCR, and its TCRdb copy is limited to in-frame clones, with some not included. This table has around 1.5 million clones, 98% appearing once. The sequenced material came from naive CD4+ T cells sorted from blood. These TCRs come from a young man in good health. Each CDR3 is given with its conserved first and last residue. D genes are given only for firm matches. Clone size is shown for a subset of rows, as once, few, many or a class of expanded clone.

TRBV18	.	TRBJ1-2	.	TGTGCCAGCTCACCCCCTGGGGGAGGGAACTATGGCTACACCTTC	CASSPPGGGNYGYTF
TRBV11-1	TRBD1	TRBJ2-7	.	TGTGCCAGCAGCCGGACAGGATCATCCTACGAGCAGTACTTC	CASSRTGSSYEQYF
TRBV27	TRBD1	TRBJ1-1	.	TGTGCCAGCATGTGGTCGGGACAGGGGCTTGGGGTGAACACTGAAGCTTTCTTT	CASMWSGQGLGVNTEAFF
TRBV7-6	TRBD2	TRBJ2-5	.	TGTGCCAGCAGTTCGGTCGGAGCGGGAAGAGAGACCCAGTACTTC	CASSSVGAGRETQYF
TRBV15	TRBD2	TRBJ2-3	.	TGTGCCACGTCCGGGACTAGCTATGCAGATACGCAGTATTTT	CATSGTSYADTQYF
TRBV5-1	.	TRBJ2-6	.	TGCGCCAGCAGCGGTGGCTGGGGCTCTGGGGCCAACGTCCTGACTTTC	CASSGGWGSGANVLTF
TRBV7-8	.	TRBJ2-7	.	TGTGCCAGCAGCTTGAACAGGGTTTTCCCCTACGAGCAGTACTTC	CASSLNRVFPYEQYF
TRBV6-1	TRBD2	TRBJ2-1	.	TGTGCCAGCAGTGCCTTTAGCGGGAGGGGAAGCTCCTACAATGAGCAGTTCTTC	CASSAFSGRGSSYNEQFF
TRBV18	TRBD1	TRBJ1-3	once	TGTGCCAGCTCACGGACAGGGGCCTCTGGAAACACCATATATTTT	CASSRTGASGNTIYF
TRBV7-3	.	TRBJ1-5	once	TGTGCCAGCAGCTTAGATAGCAATCAGCCCCAGCATTTT	CASSLDSNQPQHF
TRBV7-9	.	TRBJ2-2	.	TGTGCCAGCAGCGCGATGGAGCTGTTTTTT	CASSAMELFF
TRBV4-3	TRBD1	TRBJ2-2	.	TGCGCCAGCAGCCAAGATCAACAGGGGTGGCCCGGGGAGCTGTTTTTT	CASSQDQQGWPGELFF
TRBV7-2	.	TRBJ2-1	.	TGTGCCAGCAGCTTAGACCAGGGATTTAATGAGCAGTTCTTC	CASSLDQGFNEQFF
TRBV2	TRBD1	TRBJ1-1	.	TGTGCCGTCCACAGGGGGAAGGCCACTGAAGCTTTCTTT	CAVHRGKATEAFF
TRBV7-2	.	TRBJ2-5	.	TGTGCCAGCAGTCAAGGGTACCAAGAGACCCAGTACTTC	CASSQGYQETQYF
TRBV19	.	TRBJ1-3	.	TGTGCCAGTAGTATTTCAGAGCTGTACTCTGGAAACACCATATATTTT	CASSISELYSGNTIYF
TRBV6-1	.	TRBJ2-7	.	TGTGCCAGCAGAAAAACAAACTACGAGCAGTACTTC	CASRKTNYEQYF
TRBV5-1	TRBD2	TRBJ2-2	.	TGCGCCAGCAGCTTTAAAGCGGGAGTGAGCACCGGGGAGCTGTTTTTT	CASSFKAGVSTGELFF
TRBV18	TRBD1	TRBJ1-4	.	TGTGCCAGCTCACCCGTATATCGGGACAGTAATGAAAAACTGTTTTTT	CASSPVYRDSNEKLFF
TRBV7-7	TRBD1	TRBJ2-7	.	TGTGCTAGCAGCCCGACAGGGAGTAGCTACGAGCAGTACTTC	CASSPTGSSYEQYF
TRBV16	.	TRBJ1-5	.	TGTGCCAGCAGCCAATCGGTTTTGGTTCGGAATCAGCCCCAGCATTTT	CASSQSVLVRNQPQHF
TRBV7-9	.	TRBJ2-2	once	TGTGCCAGCAGCTTAGTCGACTTCTACACCGGGGAGCTGTTTTTT	CASSLVDFYTGELFF
TRBV7-3	TRBD2	TRBJ2-5	.	TGTGCCAGCAGCTTAGTTTTGGGACTAGCCCAACAAGAGACCCAGTACTTC	CASSLVLGLAQQETQYF
TRBV5-1	TRBD2	TRBJ2-1	once	TGCGCCAGCAGCCCGGGGGGGCCCTCCTACAATGAGCAGTTCTTC	CASSPGGPSYNEQFF
TRBV28	.	TRBJ1-5	.	TGTGCCAGCAGTTTAATCGGGGTTAATCAGCCCCAGCATTTT	CASSLIGVNQPQHF
TRBV11-2	.	TRBJ2-5	once	TGTGCCAGCAGCTTAGGGTCGGCAGGGGAAGAGACCCAGTACTTC	CASSLGSAGEETQYF
TRBV9	.	TRBJ2-3	.	TGTGCCAGCAGCGTTGCAGATACGCAGTATTTT	CASSVADTQYF
TRBV5-1	.	TRBJ2-7	.	TGCGCCAGCAGCATAGATACCTACGAGCAGTACTTC	CASSIDTYEQYF
TRBV5-1	.	TRBJ2-2	.	TGCGCCAGCGGTCAGAACACCGGGGAGCTGTTTTTT	CASGQNTGELFF
TRBV5-6	.	TRBJ2-1	.	TGTGCCAGCAGCTTGGTTGGGGGAGTCAGGGATGAGCAGTTCTTC	CASSLVGGVRDEQFF
TRBV7-2	TRBD2	TRBJ2-3	.	TGTGCCAGCAGCCAATTCTCCGGGACTACACCTGGTACGCAGTATTTT	CASSQFSGTTPGTQYF
TRBV19	.	TRBJ2-6	.	TGTGCCAGTAGTGCCATAAGGAAATCACAAAGTCGGGCCAACGTCCTGACTTTC	CASSAIRKSQSRANVLTF
TRBV2	.	TRBJ2-3	.	TGTGCCAGCAGTGAATTGGGCCTCGGGACAGATACGCAGTATTTT	CASSELGLGTDTQYF
TRBV4-3	.	TRBJ1-5	.	TGCGCCAGCAGCCAAGAGCTATTCTGGGATCAGCCCCAGCATTTT	CASSQELFWDQPQHF
TRBV9	.	TRBJ2-1	.	TGTGCCAGCAGCGTAGCCGGACTCTCCTACAATGAGCAGTTCTTC	CASSVAGLSYNEQFF
TRBV10-3	.	TRBJ2-1	.	TGTGCCATCAGGGGACTCGGATACAATGAGCAGTTCTTC	CAIRGLGYNEQFF
TRBV18	TRBD2	TRBJ2-7	once	TGTGCCAGCTCACCCGCGCCCGGGACTAGCCATATGGTGGAGTACTTC	CASSPAPGTSHMVEYF
TRBV5-1	TRBD1	TRBJ2-5	once	TGCGCCAGCAGCTTGGCGGACAGGGACCAAGAGACCCAGTACTTC	CASSLADRDQETQYF
TRBV5-4	TRBD2	TRBJ2-7	once	TGTGCCAGCAGCTTCGGCGGGAGATCCCACGAGCAGTACTTC	CASSFGGRSHEQYF
TRBV5-4	.	TRBJ2-7	.	TGTGCCAGCAGCCTCGTCGGGGGACAGAAATTCTACGAGCAGTACTTC	CASSLVGGQKFYEQYF
TRBV29-1	.	TRBJ2-3	.	TGCAGCGTTGAAGGGGGCTTAGAGACGCAGTATTTT	CSVEGGLETQYF
TRBV27	.	TRBJ2-5	.	TGTGCCAGCCGGTCCCGAGGGGAGACCCAGTACTTC	CASRSRGETQYF
TRBV28	TRBD1	TRBJ1-1	.	TGTGCCAGCAGTTTAGAGGCCAGGGGGCAGACTGAAGCTTTCTTT	CASSLEARGQTEAFF
TRBV2	.	TRBJ1-1	.	TGTGCCAGCAGGGCAGGGGTCGGGGCTGAAGCTTTCTTT	CASRAGVGAEAFF
TRBV14	TRBD1	TRBJ2-5	.	TGTGCCAGCAGTCGGGCCGGGACAGGACAGGCCAGGACCCAGTACTTC	CASSRAGTGQARTQYF
TRBV1	.	TRBJ2-3	.	TGCACCAGCAGCCTTTGCGTCCCGGGACGGAGGGATCAAGATACGCAGTATTTT	CTSSLCVPGRRDQDTQYF
TRBV11-3	TRBD1	TRBJ2-5	.	TGTGCCAGCAGCTCAGGGGGAGAGACCCAGTACTTC	CASSSGGETQYF
TRBV18	.	TRBJ2-3	.	TGTGCCAGCTCCCCGAGGAAGGGCGCGAGAGATACGCAGTATTTT	CASSPRKGARDTQYF
TRBV25-1	.	TRBJ2-3	.	TGTGCCAGCAGCGGAACTCCCTATACGCAGTATTTT	CASSGTPYTQYF
TRBV19	.	TRBJ1-2	.	TGTGCCAGTAGTCCAACGGGGGGTGCCGCTGGCTACACCTTC	CASSPTGGAAGYTF
TRBV9	.	TRBJ2-5	.	TGTGCCAGCACCGGGACGCTCAAGAGGACCCAGTACTTC	CASTGTLKRTQYF
TRBV19	.	TRBJ1-2	once	TGTGCCGGACGTAAAGGACACTCCGACTATGGCTACACCTTC	CAGRKGHSDYGYTF
TRBV7-9	TRBD1	TRBJ2-7	.	TGTGCCAGCAGCCAACAGGGGCTGGGCTACGAGCAGTACTTC	CASSQQGLGYEQYF
TRBV6-6	.	TRBJ2-5	once	TGTGCCAGCGGACCTCGGACTAATCAGTACTTC	CASGPRTNQYF
TRBV5-6	.	TRBJ2-1	.	TGTGCCAGCAGCTTGGGGGGTCAAAGCTCCTACAATGAGCAGTTCTTC	CASSLGGQSSYNEQFF